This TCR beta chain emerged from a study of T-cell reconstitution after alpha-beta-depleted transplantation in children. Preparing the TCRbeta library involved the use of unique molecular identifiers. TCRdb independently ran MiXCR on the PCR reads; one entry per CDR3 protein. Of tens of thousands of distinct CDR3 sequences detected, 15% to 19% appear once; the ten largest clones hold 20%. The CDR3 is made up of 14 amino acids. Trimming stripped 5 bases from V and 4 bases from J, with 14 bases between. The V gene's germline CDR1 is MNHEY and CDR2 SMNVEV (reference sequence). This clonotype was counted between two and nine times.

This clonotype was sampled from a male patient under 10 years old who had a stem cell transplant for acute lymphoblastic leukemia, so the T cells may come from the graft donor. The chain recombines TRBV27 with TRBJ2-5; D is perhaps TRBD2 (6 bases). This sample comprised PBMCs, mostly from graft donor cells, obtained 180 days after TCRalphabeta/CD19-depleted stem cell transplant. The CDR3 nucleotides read TGTGCCAGCAGTCACGCGGGGATGGGAGAGACCCAGTACTTC. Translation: CASSHAGMGETQYF.